One and the same sample provided the 13 T cell receptor beta chains below, sequenced in a study of blood T cell repertoires in COVID-19. The assay was immunoSEQ multiplex PCR, and TCRdb's table has in-frame clones only and misses some. This sample has roughly 170,000 clones; approximately 85% occur once, and the top ten carry 7.5% to 8%. The specimen sequenced was peripheral blood. The receptors derive from a man aged 40-50 years who had recovered from COVID-19.

Only one count was recorded for this clone. The chain carries TRBV6-6 and TRBJ1-6, with D tentatively TRBD1 (5 bases). V was clipped by 3 bases and J by 6 bases, with 15 bases between them. Germline assignment: CDR1 MNHNY and CDR2 SVGAGI (reference sequence). The CDR3 totals 16 residues. The DNA for the CDR3 is TGTGCCAGCAGTTATGGGCCGGGGGGGGTTAATTCACCCCTCCACTTT. Residues: CASSYGPGGVNSPLHF.

V usage is TRBV13 and J usage is TRBJ1-1, with TRBD1 matching 7 bases. V gave up 5 bases and J gave up 1 base; unmatched junction bases: 4. CDR1 is PRHDT, CDR2 FYEKMQ, per germline (reference sequence). This CDR3 comprises 14 residues. For the CDR3, the DNA is TGTGCCAGCAGCAAGGGACAGTCGAACACTGAAGCTTTCTTT. Translating it yields CASSKGQSNTEAFF.

This clone came up once. The chain employs TRBV19 and TRBJ2-3; D is possibly TRBD2 (5 bases). The CDR3 is 15 residues long. Per the germline V gene, CDR1 is LNHDA and CDR2 is SQIVND (reference sequence). Trimming took 5 bases from V and 2 from J, leaving 14 bases between them. The CDR3 nucleotides read TGTGCCAGTAGTTCGCGGGCCCCTCTCACAGATACGCAGTATTTT. Translated, it gives CASSSRAPLTDTQYF.

The J gene is TRBJ2-3, the V gene TRBV3-1 (or the pseudogene TRBV3-2); D not resolved. Trimming shortened V by 2 bases and J by 4 bases, and 10 bases separated the two germline ends. The CDR3 length is 14 residues. Germline assignment: CDR1 LGHDT and CDR2 YNNKEL (reference sequence). The CDR3 DNA follows: TGTGCCAGCAGCCAACGTATGGGCGCAGATACGCAGTATTTT. Amino acid sequence: CASSQRMGADTQYF.

This chain connects TRBV19 to TRBJ2-7; 8 bases align to TRBD1. After removal of 3 bases from V and 5 bases from J, the junction contained 6 bases not matched to a gene. Germline V gives CDR1 LNHDA, CDR2 SQIVND (reference sequence). The CDR3 runs 14 residues. CDR3 nucleotide sequence: TGTGCCAGTAGTATCCTACAGGGGGTCAACGAGCAGTACTTC. The encoded protein is CASSILQGVNEQYF.

The chain recombines TRBV27 with TRBJ2-7; 7 positions agree with TRBD1. CDR1 is MNHEY and CDR2 is SMNVEV in the germline V gene (reference sequence). The trim removed 5 bases at V and 5 bases at J, leaving 6 bases unmatched. CDR3 length: 13 residues. CDR3 bases: TGTGCCAGCAGTATAGGGACAGCCCACGAGCAGTACTTC. Its translation: CASSIGTAHEQYF.

This sequence joins TRBV19 and TRBJ2-7; 7 nucleotides line up with TRBD1. The CDR3 has 15 residues. The ends lost 4 bases at V and 3 bases at J; junction bases unmatched: 9. CDR1 and CDR2 (germline): LNHDA, SQIVND (reference sequence). The CDR3: CASSKQGSVLYEQYF. The DNA of the CDR3 is TGTGCCAGTAGTAAACAGGGGAGCGTGCTCTACGAGCAGTACTTC.

The rearrangement joins TRBV11-2 to TRBJ2-7; 7 bases are shared with TRBD2. The CDR3 extends over 14 amino acids. V shed 6 bases and J 5 bases; nucleotides not matched to a gene: 10. Germline assignment: CDR1 SGHAT and CDR2 FQNNGV. This chain's CDR3 is CASSSSGLSDEQYF. CDR3 nucleotide sequence: TGTGCCAGCAGTAGTAGCGGGCTTAGCGACGAGCAGTACTTC.

V usage is TRBV7-8 and J usage is TRBJ2-1; 11 bases align to TRBD2. The CDR3 runs 16 residues. The V gene's germline CDR1 is SGHVS and CDR2 FQNEAQ. V shed 5 bases, J shed 9 bases, and the junction held 12 bases outside the gene matches. CDR3 loop: CASSAPTSGKEGEQFF. The CDR3 nucleotides are TGTGCCAGCAGCGCGCCGACTAGCGGGAAAGAGGGTGAGCAGTTCTTC.

The V call is TRBV25-1, the J call TRBJ2-3, with 12 bases identical to TRBD2. This CDR3 is built from 15 residues. V gave up 4 bases and J gave up 3 bases; unmatched junction bases: 2. Germline V gives CDR1 MGHDK, CDR2 SYGVNS. Written as DNA, the CDR3 is TGTGCCAGCAGTGTGGGGACTAGCGGGACAGATACGCAGTATTTT. Amino acid sequence: CASSVGTSGTDTQYF.

This sequence joins TRBV28 and TRBJ2-7; D gene unclear. This CDR3 has 13 amino acids. The germline CDR1 and CDR2 sequences are MDHEN and SYDVKM. Trimming cost V 1 base and J 3 bases, with 7 bases left between them. This chain's CDR3 is CASSLFGHYEQYF. In nucleotides, the CDR3 is TGTGCCAGCAGTTTATTTGGCCACTACGAGCAGTACTTC.

The J gene is TRBJ2-1, the V gene TRBV7-8; 7 nucleotides line up with TRBD1. The germline CDR1 and CDR2 sequences are SGHVS and FQNEAQ. The CDR3 extends over 12 amino acids. After removal of 5 bases from V and 15 bases from J, the junction contained 10 bases not matched to a gene. The CDR3 loop is CASSTRQGSSFF. CDR3 DNA sequence: TGTGCCAGCAGCACAAGACAGGGTTCGTCGTTCTTC.

This chain uses TRBV27 with TRBJ1-1; 9 bases line up with TRBD1. The CDR3 sequence is 14 residues long. Germline CDR1 and CDR2: MNHEY and SMNVEV (reference sequence). The junction had 5 bases not matched to a gene; V was cut back by 5 bases and J by 4 bases. The DNA of the CDR3 is TGTGCCAGCAGTCCACAGGGGGCTCGCACTGAAGCTTTCTTT. Amino acids: CASSPQGARTEAFF.